Listed here is a single T cell receptor (beta chain). This sample is part of a study of blood T cells in healthy people across ages. Donor samples were obtained from healthy Caucasian individuals from Russia, aged 6 to 90. The authors ran a second PCR of about 6 to 11 cycles using a sample-barcoded 5' primer and a J-beta primer mix. TCRdb reanalysed the 5' RACE reads using MiXCR and keeps one entry per CDR3 protein. Here the sample spans hundreds of thousands of distinct CDR3 sequences, roughly 21% being singletons. The V end lost 4 bases, the J end lost 1 base, and 6 bases lay between the germline ends. The CDR3 extends over 13 amino acids. Germline V lookup: CDR1 KGHDR, CDR2 SFDVKD.

V and J are TRBV24-1 and TRBJ2-5; D is undetermined. This clonotype was obtained from a man between 65 and 85 years old in good health. The specimen sequenced was blood. The CDR3 bases are TGTGCCACCAGTGACAGGACCCAAGAGACCCAGTACTTC. Translated: CATSDRTQETQYF.